One T cell receptor beta chain is described in this entry. Its antigen remains unknown. V shed 6 bases and J shed 5 bases, with 14 bases lying between them. This CDR3 has 13 residues. Germline assignment: CDR1 MNHEY and CDR2 SMNVEV (reference sequence). The sample belongs to a study of naive and memory T cell subsets. For blood and skin samples, reverse transcription used TCR alpha and beta constant primers. TCRdb ran MiXCR on the UMI-ligation and nested PCR reads and lists one entry per CDR3 protein. The sample holds fewer than 20,000 distinct CDR3 sequences, approximately 9.6% seen once. Overall study results and limits: Delayed type IV hypersensitivity infiltration was taken to explain higher tuberculin-site TCR counts.

Treatment reported: skin biopsy from PPD injection site in Mantoux-positive individual. Input was roughly 1 to 1000 ng of DNase-treated total RNA without cell sorting. The chain has TRBV27 and TRBJ2-7; possibly TRBD2 for D (6 bases). This TCR derives from an adult in good health. The sample in question was skin, obtained from a tuberculin skin test site. CDR3: CASSRTGEDEQYF. The CDR3 bases are TGTGCCAGCAGCCGAACTGGGGAGGACGAGCAGTACTTC.